The 27 T cell receptor beta chains below come from one sample, sequenced in a study of cytomegalovirus exposure and HLA in healthy donors. With 60 Vbeta and 13 Jbeta primers, the PCR was carried out. The repertoire was sequenced with immunoSEQ multiplex PCR; TCRdb's copy has only in-frame clones and lacks some. The sample holds more than 75,000 clones; 85% to 90% are singletons and the top ten take 2% to 2.5%. The sequencing input was PBMCs. Receptor source: a young man in good health and CMV-seronegative.

This clone has more than one count but fewer than ten. The V gene is TRBV7-9, the J gene TRBJ2-1; D is possibly TRBD1 (5 bases). From germline, CDR1 is SEHNR and CDR2 FQNEAQ (reference sequence). The CDR3 runs 16 residues. V gave up 2 bases and J gave up 8 bases, with 19 bases separating them. The CDR3 here is CASSLRTGLLGDEQFF. The CDR3 region has the DNA TGTGCCAGCAGCTTACGGACGGGTCTGTTAGGGGATGAGCAGTTCTTC.

The rearrangement uses TRBV10-3 and TRBJ2-1; 14 nucleotides align to TRBD2. V was pared by 3 bases and J by 3 bases, with 10 bases of the junction left unmatched. CDR3 length: 19 residues. CDR1 and CDR2 (germline): ENHRY, SYGVKD. The CDR3 region is CAISDPTSGRDENYNEQFF. CDR3 nucleotides: TGTGCCATCAGTGACCCGACTAGCGGGAGGGACGAGAACTACAATGAGCAGTTCTTC.

The V and J genes are TRBV13 and TRBJ2-7; 8 nucleotides line up with TRBD1. V dropped 5 bases and J dropped 0; count of bases not matched to a gene: 12. The germline V gene encodes CDR1 PRHDT and CDR2 FYEKMQ (reference sequence). This CDR3 is built from 17 residues. In DNA form, the CDR3 reads TGTGCCAGCAGCCAGTCCTTCGGGACAGGTGTCTCCTACGAGCAGTACTTC. This gives the protein CASSQSFGTGVSYEQYF.

This clone was detected only a few times. This chain joins TRBV7-8 and TRBJ2-3; TRBD2 matches 13 bases. The CDR3 sequence is 19 residues long. Trimming at V came to 4 bases and at J to 2 bases, leaving 12 bases not matched to a gene. The germline gives CDR1 SGHVS, CDR2 FQNEAQ. The CDR3 spells CASSSMRTSGSQITDTQYF. The CDR3 coding sequence is TGTGCCAGCAGCTCAATGCGGACTAGCGGGAGTCAAATCACAGATACGCAGTATTTT. The variable domain in full, with the rest retrieved from reference TRBV7-8 and TRBJ2-3, is GAGVSQSPRYKVAKRGQDVALRCDPISGHVSLFWYQQALGQGPEFLTYFQNEAQLDKSGLPSDRFFAERPEGSVSTLKIQRTQQEDSAVYLCASSSMRTSGSQITDTQYFGPGTRLTVL.

The genes are TRBV5-1 and TRBJ2-1; TRBD2 matches 15 bases. V gave up 3 bases and J gave up 7 bases; unmatched junction bases: 17. This CDR3 contains 20 residues. Germline V gene sequence: CDR1 SGHRS, CDR2 YFSETQ. CDR3 DNA: TGCGCCAGCAGCTGGCTTCGAGGCGGGACTAGCGGGAGGAGTAGGAATGAGCAGTTCTTC. Protein sequence: CASSWLRGGTSGRSRNEQFF.

The chain recombines TRBV7-9 with TRBJ2-7; TRBD1 matches 9 bases. J lost 3 bases, V lost 5 bases, and 5 bases had no gene match. This CDR3 region has 14 residues. The V gene's germline CDR1 is SEHNR and CDR2 FQNEAQ (reference sequence). The CDR3 DNA sequence: TGTGCCAGCAGCGTTGGACAGGGGAACTACGAGCAGTACTTC. This codes for CASSVGQGNYEQYF.

This rearrangement joins TRBV28 to TRBJ2-7; TRBD2 matches 7 bases. V shed 4 bases, J shed 1 base, and the junction held 13 bases outside the gene matches. CDR1 is MDHEN, CDR2 SYDVKM, per germline. CDR3 length equals 17 residues. The CDR3 region has the DNA TGTGCCAGCAGTTCCCTAGCTAGCGGAGGTTCGTCCTACGAGCAGTACTTC. It codes for CASSSLASGGSSYEQYF.

The chain is built from TRBV19 and TRBJ2-5; 10 nucleotides agree with TRBD1. Trimming took 3 bases from V and 3 from J; bases not matched to a gene: 4. There are 15 residues in the CDR3. Germline lookup yields CDR1 LNHDA and CDR2 SQIVND (reference sequence). CDR3 DNA sequence: TGTGCCAGTAGTATCCGCGGACAGGGGGAAGAGACCCAGTACTTC. This gives the protein CASSIRGQGEETQYF.

The chain combines TRBV28 with TRBJ1-1; TRBD1 agrees at 7 bases. The CDR3 has 19 amino acids. In germline, CDR1 is MDHEN, CDR2 SYDVKM. With V trimmed by 6 bases and J by 0 bases, 19 bases remained unmatched. The CDR3 spells CASRYVTGRDRVMNTEAFF. The CDR3 DNA reads as TGTGCCAGCAGATATGTGACCGGCCGGGACAGAGTCATGAACACTGAAGCTTTCTTT.

The DNA of the CDR3 is TGTGCCAGCAGCTTAGGGACAGGGAAAAATCAGCCCCAGCATTTT. Amino acid sequence: CASSLGTGKNQPQHF. The chain links TRBV7-2 to TRBJ1-5; the match to TRBD1 covers 8 bases. Trimming took 1 base from V and 4 from J; bases not matched to a gene: 3. CDR1 and CDR2 from the germline V gene are SGHTA and FQGNSA. This CDR3 has 15 amino acids.

The chain uses TRBV5-8 and TRBJ2-5; possible D gene TRBD2, 5 bases. CDR1 and CDR2 (germline): SGHTS, YDEGEE. V gave up 0 bases and J gave up 5 bases, with 20 bases separating them. The length of the CDR3 is 17 residues. The CDR3 spells CASSLVALLGRAETQYF. Written as DNA, the CDR3 is TGTGCCAGCAGCTTGGTAGCTCTACTCGGGCGGGCGGAGACCCAGTACTTC.

This chain joins TRBV27 and TRBJ1-1; perhaps TRBD1 as D (5 bases). Germline assignment: CDR1 MNHEY and CDR2 SMNVEV (reference sequence). The CDR3 runs to 14 residues. V was trimmed by 3 bases and J by 4 bases, leaving 12 bases between them. CDR3 in amino acids: CASSFRSGFTEAFF. CDR3 in DNA: TGTGCCAGCAGTTTTCGGTCAGGGTTCACTGAAGCTTTCTTT.

This clone was seen only once. V gene TRBV4-2 combines with J gene TRBJ2-1, with D maybe TRBD1 (7 bases). V was trimmed by 2 bases and J by 0 bases, leaving 11 bases between them. In germline, CDR1 is LGHNA, CDR2 YNFKEQ. The CDR3 extends over 16 amino acids. The CDR3 coding sequence is TGTGCCAGCAGCCAACAGGGGGGAAGCTCCTACAATGAGCAGTTCTTC. Translation gives CASSQQGGSSYNEQFF.

This clone showed up just a few times. The V and J genes are TRBV9 and TRBJ2-7; TRBD1 might be the D (5 bases). The germline gives CDR1 SGDLS, CDR2 YYNGEE. The germline V and J ends were trimmed by 0 bases and 4 bases, with 11 bases remaining between them. The CDR3 spans 14 residues. The CDR3 loop is CASSVGQGLYEQYF. As DNA, the CDR3 is TGTGCCAGCAGCGTAGGGCAGGGCCTATACGAGCAGTACTTC.

J is TRBJ1-1 and V is TRBV14; D is possibly TRBD1 (5 bases). Per germline, CDR1 SGHDN and CDR2 FVKESK. V was pared by 1 base and J by 0 bases, with 12 bases between. This CDR3 contains 16 residues. The CDR3 region is CASSQVGGGMNTEAFF. In DNA, the CDR3 is TGTGCCAGCAGCCAAGTCGGGGGTGGAATGAACACTGAAGCTTTCTTT.

The genes are TRBV5-1 and TRBJ2-7; a possible D gene is TRBD2 (5 bases). Trimming took off 2 bases at V and 0 bases at J, with 9 bases between the two ends. Germline CDR1 and CDR2: SGHRS and YFSETQ. The CDR3 extends over 14 amino acids. CDR3: CASSLGLNSYEQYF. The CDR3 DNA follows: TGCGCCAGCAGCTTAGGACTGAACTCCTACGAGCAGTACTTC.

This rearrangement joins TRBV7-2 to TRBJ2-5; 7 positions match TRBD1. The CDR3 contains 14 residues. Germline assignment: CDR1 SGHTA and CDR2 FQGNSA. The ends lost 2 bases at V and 1 base at J; junction bases unmatched: 1. The CDR3 coding sequence is TGTGCCAGCAGCTTAAACAGGGGCCAAGAGACCCAGTACTTC. Encoded protein: CASSLNRGQETQYF.

This clone has only a few counts. The J gene is TRBJ2-5, the V gene TRBV18; TRBD2 matches 7 bases. Germline assignment: CDR1 KGHSH and CDR2 LQKENI. The CDR3 has 13 residues. V was clipped by 5 bases and J by 4 bases; unmatched bases: 4. CDR3 in DNA: TGTGCCAGCTCAGCTAGCGGAGGAGAGACCCAGTACTTC. This codes for CASSASGGETQYF.

The rearrangement links TRBV7-2 to TRBJ2-1; TRBD2 matches at 15 bases. Looked up from germline, CDR1 is SGHTA and CDR2 is FQGNSA. The CDR3 totals 16 residues. Trimming removed 3 bases from V and 5 bases from J; junction bases left unmatched: 2. CDR3 nucleotides: TGTGCCAGCAGCTTGGGACTAGCGGGAGGACACAATGAGCAGTTCTTC. The encoded protein is CASSLGLAGGHNEQFF.

This clone was seen a few times. V and J are TRBV4-2 and TRBJ2-7, with 9 bases lining up with TRBD2. Losses at the gene ends were 1 base for V and 7 bases for J; bases not matched to a gene: 11. The CDR3 extends over 16 amino acids. Germline V gene lookup returns CDR1 LGHNA and CDR2 YNFKEQ. The CDR3 region has the DNA TGTGCCAGCAGCCAAGTGCGTCCTAGCGGGAAAGGTGAGCAGTACTTC. Encoded protein: CASSQVRPSGKGEQYF.

This clone was found once. The chain uses TRBV5-4 and TRBJ2-7; 9 bases line up with TRBD1. The germline V gene has CDR1 SGHNT and CDR2 YYREEE (reference sequence). The CDR3 has 15 amino acids. J gave up 3 bases and V 4 bases, and 8 bases lay outside the gene matches. The CDR3 nucleotides are TGTGCCAGCAGCGCGGGGACAGGGCCTAACTACGAGCAGTACTTC. Translated, it gives CASSAGTGPNYEQYF.

The DNA for the CDR3 is TGTGCCAGCAGCGGTACTAGCGCAAGAGAGACCCAGTACTTC. This sequence encodes CASSGTSARETQYF. V is TRBV11-2 and J is TRBJ2-5, with 7 bases aligning to TRBD2. The CDR3 loop spans 14 amino acids. Germline assignment: CDR1 SGHAT and CDR2 FQNNGV. The trim removed 5 bases at V and 4 bases at J, leaving 7 bases unmatched. The full variable domain, in which reference TRBV11-2 and TRBJ2-5 provide the parts outside the CDR3, is EAGVAQSPRYKIIEKRQSVAFWCNPISGHATLYWYQQILGQGPKLLIQFQNNGVVDDSQLPKDRFSAERLKGVDSTLKIQPAKLEDSAVYLCASSGTSARETQYFGPGTRLLVL.

The chain combines TRBV6-1 with TRBJ1-5; D unclear. The CDR3 is 13 amino acids. Trimming removed 6 bases from V and 7 bases from J, with 13 bases in between. Germline V gives CDR1 MNHNS, CDR2 SASEGT. The DNA of the CDR3 is TGTGCCAGCAGCGGCGGTTTCCCCCAGCCCCAGCATTTT. Its protein is CASSGGFPQPQHF.

CDR3 residues: CASSPVGGGEETQYF. The CDR3 DNA follows: TGTGCCAGCTCCCCTGTGGGAGGGGGGGAAGAGACCCAGTACTTC. The gene calls are TRBV6-1 and TRBJ2-5; a weak D match, TRBD2 (7 bases). This CDR3 is built from 15 residues. The germline V and J ends were trimmed by 8 bases and 3 bases, with 19 bases remaining between them. Germline CDR1 and CDR2: MNHNS and SASEGT.

This clone has a single count. The chain is built from TRBV7-9 and TRBJ1-1; D is unclear. The CDR3 is 13 amino acids. Germline CDR1 is SEHNR and CDR2 is FQNEAQ (reference sequence). V lost 8 bases, J lost 4 bases, and 14 bases lay in between. CDR3 nucleotide sequence: TGTGCCAGCGGACTGGGGTGGTCCACTGAAGCTTTCTTT. The encoded protein is CASGLGWSTEAFF.

The gene calls are TRBV19 and TRBJ1-2; D gene unclear. V gave up 7 bases and J gave up 4 bases, with 10 bases separating them. The germline gives CDR1 LNHDA, CDR2 SQIVND (reference sequence). The CDR3 has 12 residues. Written as DNA, the CDR3 is TGTGCCAGTAATGTGGTCGGCTATGGCTACACCTTC. Its translation is CASNVVGYGYTF.

With respect to this clone: Other DNA sequences in the same sample also yield this CDR3. The chain recombines TRBV28 with TRBJ1-5; no clear D. The CDR3 extends over 14 amino acids. The germline V gene has CDR1 MDHEN and CDR2 SYDVKM. V was pared by 1 base and J by 3 bases, with 7 bases between. The CDR3 loop is CASSLSGSNQPQHF. Here the CDR3 DNA reads TGTGCCAGCAGTTTATCGGGTTCCAATCAGCCCCAGCATTTT.